These 8 T cell receptor beta chains came from one sample sequenced in a study of shared clonotypes between healthy human individuals (dated by TCRdb to the early 2020s). Library preparation employed the immunoSEQ multiplex PCR assay. TCRdb holds this immuneACCESS table with in-frame rearrangements only. Some clones are missing; in checked studies, unresolved V genes explain under half, and the rest has no known cause. Recorded for this sample are approximately 320,000 clones; 74% of them occurred a single time. 10% to 13% of the sample rests with the top ten. The sample comprised memory CD4+ T cells sorted from blood. The cell subset or site label corresponds to: CD45RA-negative fraction. These receptors were obtained from a man aged 25 to 45 in good health.

The rearrangement joins TRBV4-1 to TRBJ1-5; 7 bases align to TRBD1. After removal of 2 bases from V and 6 bases from J, the junction contained 7 bases not matched to a gene. CDR3 length equals 15 residues. Germline-derived CDR1 and CDR2 are MGHRA and YSYEKL. CDR3 in DNA: TGCGCCAGCAGCCAACCGAGACAGGGCGCTCAGCCCCAGCATTTT. Protein sequence: CASSQPRQGAQPQHF.

The chain combines TRBV5-4 with TRBJ2-5; D perhaps matches TRBD1 (6 bases). CDR3 length: 14 residues. Germline CDR1 and CDR2: SGHNT and YYREEE (reference sequence). The V end was cut by 4 bases, the J end by 2 bases, with 12 bases between. The CDR3 sequence: CASSPGQTQETQYF. The CDR3 coding sequence is TGTGCCAGCAGCCCAGGACAGACACAAGAGACCCAGTACTTC.

The genes are TRBV6-5 and TRBJ1-1, with 9 positions matching TRBD1. The germline CDR1 and CDR2 sequences are MNHEY and SVGAGI. This CDR3 has 14 amino acids. Trimming cost V 3 bases and J 5 bases; bases outside gene matches: 4. The DNA of the CDR3 is TGTGCCAGCAGTTATTGGGGACAGGGTACTGAAGCTTTCTTT. It codes for CASSYWGQGTEAFF.

The chain is built from TRBV7-8 and TRBJ2-7; 10 nucleotides agree with TRBD2. The length of the CDR3 is 19 residues. V trimming: 1 base; J trimming: 0 bases; junction bases outside the gene matches: 12. Germline V gene sequence: CDR1 SGHVS, CDR2 FQNEAQ. For the CDR3, the DNA is TGTGCCAGCAGCTTAGAGGGGGTTAGCGGGAGGTTTAGCTCCTACGAGCAGTACTTC. Encoded protein: CASSLEGVSGRFSSYEQYF. The full variable domain, its missing parts supplied by reference TRBV7-8 and TRBJ2-7, is GAGVSQSPRYKVAKRGQDVALRCDPISGHVSLFWYQQALGQGPEFLTYFQNEAQLDKSGLPSDRFFAERPEGSVSTLKIQRTQQEDSAVYLCASSLEGVSGRFSSYEQYFGPGTRLTVT.

The J gene is TRBJ2-7, the V gene TRBV7-2; 7 bases line up with TRBD1. The CDR3 sequence is 14 residues long. In germline, CDR1 is SGHTA, CDR2 FQGNSA. V shed 0 bases and J 3 bases; nucleotides not matched to a gene: 2. The CDR3 region is CASSLAGTDYEQYF. The CDR3 coding sequence is TGTGCCAGCAGCTTAGCGGGGACAGACTACGAGCAGTACTTC.

The genes are TRBV28 and TRBJ1-1; possible D gene TRBD1, 5 bases. Germline V gene sequence: CDR1 MDHEN, CDR2 SYDVKM. The ends were cut back, 6 bases at V and 5 bases at J, with 19 bases in the middle. The CDR3 covers 15 residues. The CDR3 DNA reads TGTGCCAGCAGCCCGGGTGAAGGGGCGAGGACTGAAGCTTTCTTT. Protein: CASSPGEGARTEAFF.

This chain uses TRBV28 with TRBJ2-2, with TRBD1 matching 7 bases. The CDR3 totals 17 residues. With V trimmed by 5 bases and J by 2 bases, 11 bases remained unmatched. Germline V gene sequence: CDR1 MDHEN, CDR2 SYDVKM. Here the CDR3 DNA reads TGTGCCAGCAGTCGAAATACGTGGGACAGAAACACCGGGGAGCTGTTTTTT. It translates to CASSRNTWDRNTGELFF.

The V and J genes are TRBV7-3 and TRBJ2-1; D could derive from TRBD1 or TRBD2 (6 bases each). The CDR3 consists of 17 residues. Looked up from germline, CDR1 is SGHTA and CDR2 is FQGTGA. Between the trimmed V and J ends, which lost 5 bases and 0 bases, there was a span of 17 bases. CDR3 in DNA: TGTGCCAGCAGCCTTAAGGGGGGCGTTAGCTCCTACAATGAGCAGTTCTTC. Its protein is CASSLKGGVSSYNEQFF.